A selection of T cell receptor beta chains follows, all from one sample in a study of Ad26.COV2.S vaccination and SARS-CoV-2 variants. Repertoires were generated with immunoSEQ multiplex PCR, while TCRdb's copy carries only in-frame clones and drops some. The sample consists of around 100,000 clones, around three quarters of them appearing once. Sequenced material: peripheral blood, taken after recovery from COVID-19. These receptors all come from a human donor who had recovered from COVID-19. Both conserved end residues are part of each CDR3. The D gene is left open where the match is weak. Only some rows state a clone size, as once, few, many or a class for expanded clones.

clone_size	v_call	d_call	j_call	cdr3_nt	cdr3_aa
once	TRBV6-5	-	TRBJ1-1	TGTGCCAGCAGTCGGGGAAGCGAAGCTTTCTTT	CASSRGSEAFF
-	TRBV6-2/TRBV6-3	-	TRBJ2-3	TGTGCCAGCAGTTCGTTTAGCGGAAGCACAGATACGCAGTATTTT	CASSSFSGSTDTQYF
-	TRBV24-1	-	TRBJ2-6	TGTGCCACCAGTGATCCCCCCGGATCTGGGGCCAACGTCCTGACTTTC	CATSDPPGSGANVLTF
-	TRBV4-1	-	TRBJ2-3	TGCGCCAGCAGCCCGTCTGCTAGCGACACAGATACGCAGTATTTT	CASSPSASDTDTQYF
few	TRBV28	-	TRBJ2-7	TGTGCCAGCAGTCGCGACTTCTACGAGCAGTACTTC	CASSRDFYEQYF
once	TRBV19	TRBD1	TRBJ2-2	TGTGCCAGTAGTGTTCAGGGACAGGGAACCACCGGGGAGCTGTTTTTT	CASSVQGQGTTGELFF
many	TRBV4-2	-	TRBJ2-2	TGTGCCAGCAAACCCCTGGGGCCTGAAGGCGGGGAGCTGTTTTTT	CASKPLGPEGGELFF
-	TRBV19	TRBD1	TRBJ2-2	TGTGCCAGTAGTCACGGACAGGGGGCGATCGGGGAGCTGTTTTTT	CASSHGQGAIGELFF
-	TRBV5-1	-	TRBJ1-2	TGCGCCAGCAGCTTAACGGACGTCGGTGGCTACACCTTC	CASSLTDVGGYTF
-	TRBV7-6	-	TRBJ2-5	TGTGCCAGCAGCTTAGTGGGCCTAGCAGAGACCCAGTACTTC	CASSLVGLAETQYF
-	TRBV6-1	-	TRBJ2-7	TGTGCCAGCAGTGAAAATCCGCGCTACGAGCAGTACTTC	CASSENPRYEQYF
-	TRBV19	-	TRBJ2-7	TGTGCCAGTAGTCTCACCACTGATTCCTACGAGCAGTACTTC	CASSLTTDSYEQYF
-	TRBV5-1	-	TRBJ1-3	TGCGCCAGCAGCCAGGGTTCTGGAAACACCATATATTTT	CASSQGSGNTIYF
few	TRBV4-2	TRBD1	TRBJ1-5	TGTGCCAGCAGCCTCCGGACAGGGGATGTTGGGCATAGCAATCAGCCCCAGCATTTT	CASSLRTGDVGHSNQPQHF
-	TRBV19	-	TRBJ2-7	TGTGCCAGTAGTGGCCCCGGGACCCCTACGGGCGAGCAGTACTTC	CASSGPGTPTGEQYF
-	TRBV7-9	-	TRBJ1-6	TGTGCCAGCAGCTTAGCTGCTTCACCCCTCCACTTT	CASSLAASPLHF
-	TRBV2	-	TRBJ1-4	TGTGCCAGCAGTGAAGCGTTCGGTGAAAAACTGTTTTTT	CASSEAFGEKLFF
-	TRBV12-3/TRBV12-4	-	TRBJ1-1	TGTGCCAGCAGCCTCCTAACGAACACTGAAGCTTTCTTT	CASSLLTNTEAFF
-	TRBV7-9	-	TRBJ1-1	TGTGCCAGCAGCCCAACAACGGGGCGCGGCACTGAAGCTTTCTTT	CASSPTTGRGTEAFF
-	TRBV5-4	-	TRBJ2-2	TGTGCCAGCAGCCGGGCTAGGGGCGCGAACACCGGGGAGCTGTTTTTT	CASSRARGANTGELFF
-	TRBV19	TRBD2	TRBJ2-1	TGTGCCAGTAGGACGGAGGGACTAGCGGGGGGGCTCGCCTACAACAATGAGCAGTTCTTC	CASRTEGLAGGLAYNNEQFF
-	TRBV2	-	TRBJ2-3	TGTGCCAGCAGTGACCAGCCAGGTGTCGCAGATACGCAGTATTTT	CASSDQPGVADTQYF
-	TRBV5-1	TRBD2	TRBJ2-1	TGCGCCAGCAGCTTTACTAGCGGGGGTAATGAGCAGTTCTTC	CASSFTSGGNEQFF
-	TRBV19	TRBD1	TRBJ2-7	TGTGCCAGTAGTATAGAGGGACAGGGTTCGGACGAGCAGTACTTC	CASSIEGQGSDEQYF
-	TRBV28	-	TRBJ1-1	TGTGCCAGCAGTTTGTTCACTCGGGAAGCTTTCTTT	CASSLFTREAFF
-	TRBV24-1	-	TRBJ2-2	TGTGCCACCAGTGGAACCACAGGGACCGGGGAGCTGTTTTTT	CATSGTTGTGELFF
-	TRBV6-2/TRBV6-3	TRBD1	TRBJ2-7	TGTGCCAGCAGCCTCGGACAGGGGAGGAACTACGAGCAGTACTTC	CASSLGQGRNYEQYF
-	TRBV10-3	-	TRBJ1-2	TGTGCCATCAACTTACAGGGAGGGAGGGGTGGCTACACCTTC	CAINLQGGRGGYTF
-	TRBV7-9	-	TRBJ1-2	TGTGCCAGCAGTCCAGGAGTTAACTATGGCTACACCTTC	CASSPGVNYGYTF
-	TRBV12-3/TRBV12-4	-	TRBJ1-5	TGTGCCAGCAGTTGGCGGAGCAATCAGCCCCAGCATTTT	CASSWRSNQPQHF
few	TRBV2	-	TRBJ2-7	TGTGCCAGCAGTGAACTTAGCGAGCAGTACTTC	CASSELSEQYF